This T cell receptor beta chain was observed in a study of blood T cell repertoires in COVID-19 (dated by TCRdb to 2018 to 2021). Turning to the overall study: Samples from collaborators originated in the United States, Italy and Spain and spanned both the acute and convalescent phases of COVID-19. The material from the prospective study consisted of cDNA or gDNA derived from T cells, B-cell-depleted T cells, or PBMCs. Subjects who had been exposed to COVID-19, were actively infected with it, or had recovered from it provided the deeply sampled blood TCRbeta repertoires that made up the dataset. The repertoires were released in a freely available public database intended as a resource for research on the immune response to SARS-CoV-2. Samples were obtained from the ongoing ImmuneRACE study (first 160 participants) and from about 1,300 subjects provided by 6 global collaborators. Sample metadata almost always included a de-identified subject ID, COVID-19 status, age in years and sex. HLA class I and class II types, where available, came from metadata supplied by the sample provider rather than from assay-based typing.

Counted from cysteine to phenylalanine, this CDR3 has 12 amino acids. Only the CDR3 region is kept as DNA, spanning 36 bases read in frame from base 1. Trimming takes 6 bases from V and 9 bases from J, and the germline ends sit 12 bases apart. CDR1 and CDR2 (SNHLY, FYNNEI) derive from the germline V gene. Collaborating institutions collected whole blood in K2EDTA tubes following their own protocols. For TCRbeta analysis, collaborators shipped samples in one of three forms: frozen whole blood, isolated PBMCs, or DNA extracted from either of those sample types. TCRbeta CDR3 regions were amplified from genomic DNA by means of the immunoSEQ Assay, a bias-controlled multiplex PCR. Per the source publication's procedure: The number of nucleated cells in each sample was estimated from the amplification of reference gene primers within the assay. Sequence reads were collapsed and filtered to measure the absolute abundance of every unique TCRbeta CDR3 rearrangement. For each sample, productive Simpson clonality was calculated as the square root of Simpson's diversity index over productive rearrangements. As stored in TCRdb, this immuneACCESS dataset retains in-frame rearrangements with V and J assigned. A fraction of the clones does not appear; measured against another copy, unresolved V genes explain less than half of the discrepancy, and the remainder lacks a known reason. The V and J calls and clone size come from that table; D and trimming were worked out from the DNA. This sample has about 40,000 clones in its table, and about 90% of those were observed once. Approximately 10% of the sample lies in the top ten.

The study at large found these results: How much clinical and demographic metadata was included differed by source and by participant, and the metadata was provided uncurated.

Comments on this clone: Its specific antigen is unknown. No base quality values were provided; no much bigger clone lies one nucleotide off.

The TCR sequence derives from a woman aged 65 to 85 with acute or convalescent COVID-19. The chain was built from TRBV2 and TRBJ1-5; no D segment can be confidently identified. The source material was peripheral blood. The DNA sequence is TGTGCCAGCAGCCGCGGGCCCGGGCCCCAGCATTTT. This is translated as CASSRGPGPQHF.